This TCR beta chain appears in the sequencing data of a study of control samples from healthy donors and cancer patients. Profiled with immunoSEQ multiplex PCR; TCRdb holds only in-frame clones, not every one. The sample has some 64,000 clones, about 90% seen once. CDR1 MNHEY and CDR2 SMNVEV come from the germline V gene (reference sequence). The V end lost 5 bases, the J end lost 8 bases, and 18 bases lay between the germline ends. The CDR3 extends over 15 amino acids. This chain links TRBV27 with TRBJ1-4; D perhaps matches TRBD1 (6 bases). This receptor was obtained from a woman aged 45-65 years with head and neck cancer. Sequencing was carried out using PBMCs. CDR3 region: CASSPYHRVEEKLFF. In nucleotides, the CDR3 is TGTGCCAGCAGTCCCTATCACAGGGTGGAGGAAAAACTGTTTTTT.